This TCR beta chain stems from a study of blood T cell repertoires in COVID-19. Study-wide background: T cells, B-cell-depleted T cells, or PBMCs supplied cDNA or gDNA.

Some clones are missing from TCRdb's copy, which holds only in-frame ones; the method was immunoSEQ multiplex PCR. This sample has about 250,000 clones; 75% to 85% occur once, and the top ten carry about 4.4%. The CDR3 sequence is 12 residues long. Germline V CDR1 and CDR2: MNHEY, SVGEGT. Between the trimmed V and J ends, which lost 2 bases and 5 bases, there was a span of 6 bases. The receptor was derived from a woman in her sixties or seventies with acute or convalescent COVID-19. The sample taken for sequencing was peripheral blood. This chain joins TRBV6-2 or TRBV6-3 and TRBJ1-1; D unclear. This CDR3 is CASSYGATEAFF. The CDR3 nucleotides read TGTGCCAGCAGTTACGGAGCAACTGAAGCTTTCTTT.